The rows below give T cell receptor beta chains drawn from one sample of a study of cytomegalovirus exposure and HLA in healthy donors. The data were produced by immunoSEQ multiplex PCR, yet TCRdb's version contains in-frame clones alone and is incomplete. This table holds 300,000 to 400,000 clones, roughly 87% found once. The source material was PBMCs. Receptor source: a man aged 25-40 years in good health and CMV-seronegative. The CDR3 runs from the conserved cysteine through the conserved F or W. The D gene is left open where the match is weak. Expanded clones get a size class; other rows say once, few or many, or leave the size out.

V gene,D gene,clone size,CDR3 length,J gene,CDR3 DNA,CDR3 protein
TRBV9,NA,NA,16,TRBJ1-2,TGTGCCAGCAGCGCCGTCCCGCAGGGGACGGACTATGGCTACACCTTC,CASSAVPQGTDYGYTF
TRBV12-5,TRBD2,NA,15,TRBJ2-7,TGTGCTAGTGGTTCCCAGTGGGAGGGCCGATACGAGCAGTACTTC,CASGSQWEGRYEQYF
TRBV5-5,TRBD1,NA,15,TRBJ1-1,TGTGCCAGCAGCCAGATAGGGGGCGAGATGTCTGAAGCTTTCTTT,CASSQIGGEMSEAFF
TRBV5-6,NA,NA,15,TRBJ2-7,TGTGCCAGCAGCTCCCTCCTAACAGGATCCTACGAGCAGTACTTC,CASSSLLTGSYEQYF
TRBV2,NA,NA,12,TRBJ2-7,TGTGCCAGCAGTGATCGACAGCTTCATGAGTACTTC,CASSDRQLHEYF
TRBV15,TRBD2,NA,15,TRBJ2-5,TGTGCCACCAGCAGATTAGCGGGGGGGCCGGAGACCCAGTACTTC,CATSRLAGGPETQYF
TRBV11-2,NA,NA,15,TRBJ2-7,TGTGCCAGCAGCTTAGGGGGCGGGGGCATCGGCGAGCAGTACTTC,CASSLGGGGIGEQYF
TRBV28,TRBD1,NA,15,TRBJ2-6,TGTGCCAGCAAAAGACAGGGGGCTGGGGCCAACGTCCTGACTTTC,CASKRQGAGANVLTF
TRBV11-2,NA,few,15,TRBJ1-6,TGTGCCAGCAGCTTAGATCGACTCCATAATTCACCCCTCCACTTT,CASSLDRLHNSPLHF
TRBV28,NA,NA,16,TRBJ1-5,TGTGCCAGCACTGGCGGGTCGGTTTATAGCAATCAGCCCCAGCATTTT,CASTGGSVYSNQPQHF
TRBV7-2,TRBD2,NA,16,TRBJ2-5,TGTGCCAGCAGCTCCTGGGGGCGGGGGGAACAAGAGACCCAGTACTTC,CASSSWGRGEQETQYF
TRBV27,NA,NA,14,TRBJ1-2,TGTGCCAGCAAAACAGGGCCCGCTAACTATGGCTACACCTTC,CASKTGPANYGYTF
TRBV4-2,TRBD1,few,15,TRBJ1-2,TGTGCCAGCAGTCCTGACAGGGCATCTAACTATGGCTACACCTTC,CASSPDRASNYGYTF
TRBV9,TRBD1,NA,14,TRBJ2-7,TGTGCCAGCAGCAGGGGACAGGGGTTGGACGAGCAGTACTTC,CASSRGQGLDEQYF
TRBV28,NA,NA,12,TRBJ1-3,TGTGCCAGCAGTTCCTCAGGTCGCACCATATATTTT,CASSSSGRTIYF
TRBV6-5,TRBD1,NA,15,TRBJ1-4,TGTGCCAGCAGTTACCGGGGACAGGGCATTGAAAAACTGTTTTTT,CASSYRGQGIEKLFF
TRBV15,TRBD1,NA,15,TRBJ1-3,TGTGCCACCAGCAGAGAATCAGGGGGCGGAAACACCATATATTTT,CATSRESGGGNTIYF
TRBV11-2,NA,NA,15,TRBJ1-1,TGTGCCAGCAGCTTAGAACTGAGTCGGAACACTGAAGCTTTCTTT,CASSLELSRNTEAFF
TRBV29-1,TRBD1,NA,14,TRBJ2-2,TGCAGCGTTGGGACAGGGATGAACACCGGGGAGCTGTTTTTT,CSVGTGMNTGELFF
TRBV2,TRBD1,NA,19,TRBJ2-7,TGTGCCACCCTAACCGGGACAGGGGGTCTGTTGGGGTACTCCTACGAGCAGTACTTC,CATLTGTGGLLGYSYEQYF
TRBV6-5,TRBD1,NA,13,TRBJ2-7,TGTGCCAGCAGTTTCGGCAGGGGGTACGAGCAGTACTTC,CASSFGRGYEQYF
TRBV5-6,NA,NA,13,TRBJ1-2,TGTGCCAGCAGCTTTAGGTATTCGGGGGGCTACACCTTC,CASSFRYSGGYTF
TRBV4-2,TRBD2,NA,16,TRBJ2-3,TGTGCCAGCAGCCAAGACGCGACTAGCGGGGGGAATACGCAGTATTTT,CASSQDATSGGNTQYF
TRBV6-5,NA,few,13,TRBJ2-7,TGTGCCAGCAGTTCTGACAGCTCCTACGAGCAGTACTTC,CASSSDSSYEQYF
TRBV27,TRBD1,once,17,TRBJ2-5,TGTGCCAGCAGTTTATACGCGGGACAGGCTGACCAAGAGACCCAGTACTTC,CASSLYAGQADQETQYF
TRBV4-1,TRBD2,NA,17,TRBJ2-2,TGCGCCAGCAGCCAGGGGGAGGGCGGGTTAAGGTCTGGGGAGCTGTTTTTT,CASSQGEGGLRSGELFF
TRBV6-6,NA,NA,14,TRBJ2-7,TGTGCCAGCAGTTACAACAGGGTTTCAGGCGAGCAGTACTTC,CASSYNRVSGEQYF
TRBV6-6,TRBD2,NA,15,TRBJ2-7,TGTGCCAGCAGTTATTTAGCGGGGGGACCCTACGAGCAGTACTTC,CASSYLAGGPYEQYF
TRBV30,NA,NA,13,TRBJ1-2,TGTGCCTCCGCGGACTTTTCCCCATATGGCTACACCTTC,CASADFSPYGYTF
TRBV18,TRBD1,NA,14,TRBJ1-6,TGTGCCAGCTCAAGGGACAGGGCAAATTCACCCCTCCACTTT,CASSRDRANSPLHF
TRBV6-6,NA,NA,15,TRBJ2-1,TGTGCCAGCAGTTCTGTAGCCAGCTCCTACAATGAGCAGTTCTTC,CASSSVASSYNEQFF
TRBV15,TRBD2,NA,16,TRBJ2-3,TGTGCCACCAGCAGAGATATAGCGGGGGCCGGGGATACGCAGTATTTT,CATSRDIAGAGDTQYF
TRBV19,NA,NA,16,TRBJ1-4,TGTGCCAGTAGTATCAGGGTAGCAGGTACTAATGAAAAACTGTTTTTT,CASSIRVAGTNEKLFF
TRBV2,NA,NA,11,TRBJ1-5,TGTGCCAGCAGTCCCAGGGGGCCCCAGCATTTT,CASSPRGPQHF
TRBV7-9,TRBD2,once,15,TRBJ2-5,TGTGCCAGCAGCTTACTGAGCGGGGTCAAAGAGACCCAGTACTTC,CASSLLSGVKETQYF
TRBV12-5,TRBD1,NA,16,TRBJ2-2,TGTGCTAGTGCCAGTGCCGGGACAGCGAACACCGGGGAGCTGTTTTTT,CASASAGTANTGELFF